Listed below are T cell receptor beta chains from one sample, sequenced in a study of type 1 and type 2 diabetes patients. Each CDR3 protein gets one entry after TCRdb re-called the multiplex PCR reads with MiXCR. The data contain 270,000 or so distinct CDR3 sequences, more than 45% of them singletons. The sample comprised peripheral blood mononuclear cells (PBMCs). These receptors came from a young man with type 2 diabetes. CDR3s include the opening cysteine and the closing phenylalanine or tryptophan. D genes are given only for firm matches. Only some rows state a clone size, as once, few, many or a class for expanded clones.

cdr3_length | j_call | v_call | clone_size | d_call | cdr3_aa | cdr3_nt
16 | TRBJ2-6 | TRBV15 | many | TRBD1 | CATGTGSYPGANVLTF | TGTGCCACCGGGACAGGGAGTTATCCTGGGGCCAACGTCCTGACTTTC
14 | TRBJ1-6 | TRBV5-5 | few | NA | CASTLVGFNSPLHF | TGTGCCAGCACCCTTGTGGGATTTAATTCACCCCTCCACTTT
13 | TRBJ2-7 | TRBV6-1 | few | TRBD1 | CASSGTGDYEQYF | TGTGCCAGCAGTGGCACAGGGGACTACGAGCAGTACTTC
14 | TRBJ2-7 | TRBV20-1 | once | TRBD1 | CSAGTGTGVSEQYF | TGCAGTGCCGGAACCGGGACAGGGGTGAGCGAGCAGTACTTC
15 | TRBJ2-7 | TRBV6-1 | few | TRBD2 | CASNDPGLAGDEQYF | TGTGCCAGCAACGACCCGGGACTAGCGGGAGACGAGCAGTACTTC
15 | TRBJ2-5 | TRBV28 | NA | NA | CASSELVGPQETQYF | TGTGCCAGCAGTGAATTGGTGGGTCCTCAAGAGACCCAGTACTTC
15 | TRBJ2-1 | TRBV7-2 | NA | NA | CASSHGQPTYNEQFF | TGTGCCAGCAGCCACGGACAGCCAACCTACAATGAGCAGTTCTTC
13 | TRBJ1-4 | TRBV20-1 | NA | TRBD1 | CSAIGTGGEKLFF | TGCAGTGCTATCGGGACAGGGGGTGAAAAACTGTTTTTT
15 | TRBJ2-3 | TRBV6-1 | NA | NA | CASSYHVCIPPRRYF | TGTGCCAGCAGTTATCACGTATGCATCCCCCCTCGGAGGTATTTT
16 | TRBJ2-3 | TRBV10-2 | few | NA | CASSGGGEPISDTQYF | TGCGCCAGCAGTGGAGGGGGGGAGCCTATCTCAGATACGCAGTATTTT
16 | TRBJ1-1 | TRBV6-2/TRBV6-3 | NA | TRBD1 | CASGDQDRAENTEAFF | TGTGCCAGCGGGGACCAGGACAGGGCGGAGAACACTGAAGCTTTCTTT